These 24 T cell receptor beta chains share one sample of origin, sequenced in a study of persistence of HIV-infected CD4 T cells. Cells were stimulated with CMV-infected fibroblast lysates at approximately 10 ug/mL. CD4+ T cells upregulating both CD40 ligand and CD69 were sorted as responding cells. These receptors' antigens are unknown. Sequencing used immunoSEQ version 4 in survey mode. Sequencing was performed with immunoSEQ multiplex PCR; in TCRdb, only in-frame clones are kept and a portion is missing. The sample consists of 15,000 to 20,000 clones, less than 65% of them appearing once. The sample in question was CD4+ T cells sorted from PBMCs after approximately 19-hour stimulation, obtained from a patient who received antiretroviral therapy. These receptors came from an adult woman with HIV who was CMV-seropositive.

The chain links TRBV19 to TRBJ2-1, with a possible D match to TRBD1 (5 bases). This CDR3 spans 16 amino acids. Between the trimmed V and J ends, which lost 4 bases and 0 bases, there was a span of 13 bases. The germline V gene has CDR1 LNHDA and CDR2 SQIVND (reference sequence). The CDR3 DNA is TGTGCCAGTAGTAAAAACAGGTTAAGCTCCTACAATGAGCAGTTCTTC. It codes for CASSKNRLSSYNEQFF.

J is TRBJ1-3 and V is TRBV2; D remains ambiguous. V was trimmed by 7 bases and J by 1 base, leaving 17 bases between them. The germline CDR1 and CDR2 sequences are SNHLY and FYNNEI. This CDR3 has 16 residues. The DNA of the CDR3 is TGTGCCAGCATCGGAAGGTCTCCGGGGTCTGGAAACACCATATATTTT. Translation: CASIGRSPGSGNTIYF.

The CDR3 DNA is TGTGCCAGCAGCCTCATCGGGACATTAGGAACTGAAGCTTTCTTT. Encoded protein: CASSLIGTLGTEAFF. The J gene is TRBJ1-1, the V gene TRBV7-9, with D possibly TRBD1 on 6 matching bases. V was shortened by 5 bases and J by 5 bases, with 18 bases between the two germline ends. CDR3 length: 15 residues. Germline V CDR1 and CDR2: SEHNR, FQNEAQ (reference sequence).

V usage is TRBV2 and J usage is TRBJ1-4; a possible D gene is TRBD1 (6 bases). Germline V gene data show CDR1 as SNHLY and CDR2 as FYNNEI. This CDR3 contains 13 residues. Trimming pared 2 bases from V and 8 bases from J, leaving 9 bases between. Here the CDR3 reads CASSESGVEKLFF. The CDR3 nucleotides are TGTGCCAGCAGTGAATCAGGGGTGGAAAAACTGTTTTTT.

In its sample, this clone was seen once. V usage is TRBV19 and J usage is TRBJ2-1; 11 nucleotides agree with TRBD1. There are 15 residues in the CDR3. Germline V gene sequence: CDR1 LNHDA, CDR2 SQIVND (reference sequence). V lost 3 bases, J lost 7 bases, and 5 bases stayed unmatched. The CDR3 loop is CASSIGQGAVNEQFF. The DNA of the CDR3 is TGTGCCAGTAGTATTGGACAGGGGGCTGTAAATGAGCAGTTCTTC.

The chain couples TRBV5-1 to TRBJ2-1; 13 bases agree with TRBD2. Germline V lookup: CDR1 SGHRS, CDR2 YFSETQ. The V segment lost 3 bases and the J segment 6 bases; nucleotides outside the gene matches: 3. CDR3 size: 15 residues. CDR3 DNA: TGCGCCAGCAGCTCACTAGCGGGGGGGCCCAATGAGCAGTTCTTC. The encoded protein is CASSSLAGGPNEQFF.

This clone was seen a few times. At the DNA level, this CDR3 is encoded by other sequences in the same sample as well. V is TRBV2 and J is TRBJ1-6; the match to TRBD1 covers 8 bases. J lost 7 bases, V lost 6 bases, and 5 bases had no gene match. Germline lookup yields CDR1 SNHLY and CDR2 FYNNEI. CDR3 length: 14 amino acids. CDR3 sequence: CASRGQAPNSPLHF. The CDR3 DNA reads TGTGCCAGCAGGGGACAGGCTCCAAATTCACCCCTCCACTTT.

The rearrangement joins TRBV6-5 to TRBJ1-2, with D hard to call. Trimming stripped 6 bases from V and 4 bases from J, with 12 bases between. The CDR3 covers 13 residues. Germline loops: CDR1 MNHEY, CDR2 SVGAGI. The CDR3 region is CASRGSFGYGYTF. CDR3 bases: TGTGCCAGCAGAGGGTCCTTCGGCTATGGCTACACCTTC.

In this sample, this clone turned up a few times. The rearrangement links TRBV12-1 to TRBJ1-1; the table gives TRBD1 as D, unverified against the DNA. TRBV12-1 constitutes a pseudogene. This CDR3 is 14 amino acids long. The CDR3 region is CASSSTTGSPEAFF. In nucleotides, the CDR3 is TGTGCCAGCAGCTCGACGACAGGGAGCCCTGAAGCTTTCTTT.

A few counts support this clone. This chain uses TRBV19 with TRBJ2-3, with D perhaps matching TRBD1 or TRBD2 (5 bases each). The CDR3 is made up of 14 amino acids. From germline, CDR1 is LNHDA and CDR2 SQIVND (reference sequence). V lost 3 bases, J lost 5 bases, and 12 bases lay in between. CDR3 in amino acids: CASSMDGAEDTQYF. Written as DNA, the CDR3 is TGTGCCAGTAGTATGGACGGGGCCGAAGATACGCAGTATTTT.

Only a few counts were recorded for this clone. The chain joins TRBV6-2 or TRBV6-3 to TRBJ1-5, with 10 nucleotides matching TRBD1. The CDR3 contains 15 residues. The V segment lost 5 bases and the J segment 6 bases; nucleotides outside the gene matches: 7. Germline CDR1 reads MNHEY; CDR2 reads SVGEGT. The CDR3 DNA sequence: TGTGCCAGCAGTCCCCCGGGGGACAGGGGTCAGCCCCAGCATTTT. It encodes CASSPPGDRGQPQHF.

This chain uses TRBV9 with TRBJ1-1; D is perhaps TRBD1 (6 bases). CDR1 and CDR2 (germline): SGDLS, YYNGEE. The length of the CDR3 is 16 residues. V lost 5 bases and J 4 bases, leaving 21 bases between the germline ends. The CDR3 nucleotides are TGTGCCAGCAGTAAGACAGGATCGATTGGCGGCACTGAAGCTTTCTTT. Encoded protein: CASSKTGSIGGTEAFF.

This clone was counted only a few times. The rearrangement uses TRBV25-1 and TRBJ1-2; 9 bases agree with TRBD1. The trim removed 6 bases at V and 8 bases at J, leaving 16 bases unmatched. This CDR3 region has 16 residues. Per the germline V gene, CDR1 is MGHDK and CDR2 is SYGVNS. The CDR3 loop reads CASRPPSTGGVIGYTF. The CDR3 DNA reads TGTGCCAGCAGGCCGCCCTCGACAGGGGGGGTGATCGGCTACACCTTC.

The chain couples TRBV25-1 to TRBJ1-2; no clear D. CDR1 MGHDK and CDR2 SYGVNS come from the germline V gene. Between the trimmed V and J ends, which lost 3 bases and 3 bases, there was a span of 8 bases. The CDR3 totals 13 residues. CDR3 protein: CASSESRDYGYTF. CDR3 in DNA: TGTGCCAGCAGTGAGAGTCGGGACTATGGCTACACCTTC.

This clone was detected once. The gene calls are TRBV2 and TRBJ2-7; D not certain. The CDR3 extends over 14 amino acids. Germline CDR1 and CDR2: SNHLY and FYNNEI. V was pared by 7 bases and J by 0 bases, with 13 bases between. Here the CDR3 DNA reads TGTGCCAGCAAGTCTTACATGACCTCCTACGAGCAGTACTTC. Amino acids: CASKSYMTSYEQYF. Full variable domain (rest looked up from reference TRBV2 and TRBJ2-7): EPEVTQTPSHQVTQMGQEVILRCVPISNHLYFYWYRQILGQKVEFLVSFYNNEISEKSEIFDDQFSVERPDGSNFTLKIRSTKLEDSAMYFCASKSYMTSYEQYFGPGTRLTVT.

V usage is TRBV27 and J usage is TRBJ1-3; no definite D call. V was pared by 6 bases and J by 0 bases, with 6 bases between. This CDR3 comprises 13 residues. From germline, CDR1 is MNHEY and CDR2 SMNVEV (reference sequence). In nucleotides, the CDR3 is TGTGCCAGCAGAACAGCCTCTGGAAACACCATATATTTT. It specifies CASRTASGNTIYF.

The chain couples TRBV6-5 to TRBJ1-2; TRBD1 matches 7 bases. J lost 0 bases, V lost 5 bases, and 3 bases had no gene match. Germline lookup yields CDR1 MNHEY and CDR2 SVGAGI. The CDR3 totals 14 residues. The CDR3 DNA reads TGTGCCAGCAGTCCACAGGGGACTAACTATGGCTACACCTTC. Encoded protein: CASSPQGTNYGYTF.

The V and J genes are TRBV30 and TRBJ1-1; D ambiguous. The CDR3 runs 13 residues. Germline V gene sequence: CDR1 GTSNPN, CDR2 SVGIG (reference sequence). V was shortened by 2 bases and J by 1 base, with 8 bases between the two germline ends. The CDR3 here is CAWSLDGNTEAFF. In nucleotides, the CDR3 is TGTGCCTGGAGTCTGGACGGGAACACTGAAGCTTTCTTT.

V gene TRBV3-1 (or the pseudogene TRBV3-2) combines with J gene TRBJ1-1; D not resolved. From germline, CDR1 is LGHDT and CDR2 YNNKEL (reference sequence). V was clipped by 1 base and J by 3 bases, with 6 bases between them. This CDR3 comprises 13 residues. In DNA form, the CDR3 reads TGTGCCAGCAGCCAAGGATTTGACACTGAAGCTTTCTTT. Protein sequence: CASSQGFDTEAFF.

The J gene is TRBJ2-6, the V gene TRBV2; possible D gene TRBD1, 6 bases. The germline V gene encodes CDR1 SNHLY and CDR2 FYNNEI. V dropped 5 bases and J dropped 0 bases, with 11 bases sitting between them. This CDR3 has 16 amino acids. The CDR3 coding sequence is TGTGCCAGCAGTTACAGGGTTAGCTCTGGGGCCAACGTCCTGACTTTC. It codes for CASSYRVSSGANVLTF. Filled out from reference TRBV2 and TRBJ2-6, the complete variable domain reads EPEVTQTPSHQVTQMGQEVILRCVPISNHLYFYWYRQILGQKVEFLVSFYNNEISEKSEIFDDQFSVERPDGSNFTLKIRSTKLEDSAMYFCASSYRVSSGANVLTFGAGSRLTVL.

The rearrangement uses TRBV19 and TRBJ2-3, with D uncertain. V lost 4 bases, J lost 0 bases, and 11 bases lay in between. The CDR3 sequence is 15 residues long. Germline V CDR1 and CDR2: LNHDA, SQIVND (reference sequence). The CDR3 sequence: CASSKPLRSTDTQYF. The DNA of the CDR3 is TGTGCCAGTAGTAAGCCCCTGCGAAGCACAGATACGCAGTATTTT.

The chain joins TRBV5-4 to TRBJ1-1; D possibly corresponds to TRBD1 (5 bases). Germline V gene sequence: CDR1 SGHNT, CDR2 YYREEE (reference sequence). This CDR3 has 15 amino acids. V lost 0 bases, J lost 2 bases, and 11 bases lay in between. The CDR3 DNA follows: TGTGCCAGCAGCTTGGGCGATCAGGGTAACACTGAAGCTTTCTTT. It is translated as CASSLGDQGNTEAFF.

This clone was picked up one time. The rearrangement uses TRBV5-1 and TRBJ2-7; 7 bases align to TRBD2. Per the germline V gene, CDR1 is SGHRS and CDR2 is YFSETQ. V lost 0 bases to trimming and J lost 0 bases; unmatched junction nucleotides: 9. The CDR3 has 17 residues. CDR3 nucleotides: TGCGCCAGCAGCTTGGAGGCTGGCGGGGGTAACTCCTACGAGCAGTACTTC. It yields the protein CASSLEAGGGNSYEQYF.

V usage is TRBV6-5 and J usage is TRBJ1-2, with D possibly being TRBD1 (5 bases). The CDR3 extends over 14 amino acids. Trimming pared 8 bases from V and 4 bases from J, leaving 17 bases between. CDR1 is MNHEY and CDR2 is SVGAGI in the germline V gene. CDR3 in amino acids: CASEATGRAYGYTF. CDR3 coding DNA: TGTGCCAGCGAGGCTACAGGCCGAGCCTATGGCTACACCTTC.